This T cell receptor (beta chain) was recorded in a study of T cell clones after liver transplantation. Clones were read by immunoSEQ multiplex PCR, and TCRdb kept only the in-frame ones, dropping some. This table holds 65,000 to 85,000 clones, around 84% found once. This CDR3 spans 12 amino acids. Trimming removed 6 bases at V and 8 bases at J, with 13 bases between. Germline V gene lookup returns CDR1 MNHEY and CDR2 SVGAGI. The TCR was taken from a human patient who received a liver transplant. A share of the T cells may be of graft donor origin. The source was CD4+ T cells from blood, collected around 48 months after liver transplant. The genes are TRBV6-5 and TRBJ1-2, with D possibly matching TRBD1 (6 bases). CDR3 protein: CASSQGTVGYTF. The CDR3 DNA sequence: TGTGCCAGCAGCCAGGGGACGGTCGGCTACACCTTC.